The entry that follows covers one TCR beta chain sequence. Its antigen remains unknown. Germline loops: CDR1 MNHNY, CDR2 SVGAGI (reference sequence). This CDR3 comprises 16 residues. V was shortened by 8 bases and J by 4 bases, with 23 bases between the two germline ends. This record comes from a study of cytomegalovirus exposure and HLA in healthy donors. General study points: DRB1 had the most TCR associations and HLA-C the fewest, a later analysis found, with rates varying by HLA locus.

Healthy bone marrow donors made up the cohort. PCR was performed using 60 Vbeta and 13 Jbeta primers. Generated by immunoSEQ multiplex PCR, the TCRdb table keeps only in-frame clones and is missing some. The data contain about 120,000 clones, 70% to 80% of them seen just once; the ten biggest clones take up less than 5.5%. The chain couples TRBV6-6 to TRBJ1-1, with TRBD1 as a possible D gene (6 bases). This clonotype originated in a man in his forties or fifties in good health and CMV-seropositive. What was sequenced was PBMCs. CDR3 residues: CASQAGVGMISTEAFF. The CDR3 bases are TGTGCCAGCCAGGCAGGGGTGGGGATGATTAGCACTGAAGCTTTCTTT.